The clone carrying this TCR beta chain was counted a single time. Under the authors' procedure: Reference gene primer amplification in the assay estimated nucleated cell counts. Clones were read by immunoSEQ multiplex PCR, and TCRdb kept only the in-frame ones, dropping some. V and J calls and clone size come straight from that table; D and trimming were deduced from the DNA. Among tens of thousands of clones listed, approximately 82% were seen once. This sample was taken from a study of blood T cell repertoires in COVID-19. Study as a whole: The United States, Italy and Spain provided the acute and convalescent COVID-19 samples. T cells, B-cell-depleted T cells, or PBMCs supplied cDNA or gDNA.

The CDR3 is 15 residues long. Germline CDR1 MDHEN, CDR2 SYDVKM. V was pared by 5 bases and J by 5 bases, with 9 bases of the junction left unmatched. The sample consisted of peripheral blood. The sequence came from a human donor in a cohort sampled during active COVID-19. This rearrangement joins TRBV28 to TRBJ2-5, with 9 bases aligning to TRBD1. For the CDR3, the DNA is TGTGCCAGCAGTCAAGACAGGGGGATTGGGGAGACCCAGTACTTC. Amino acid sequence: CASSQDRGIGETQYF.